The 15 T cell receptor beta chains given below trace back to one sample, sequenced in a study of T-cell reconstitution after alpha-beta-depleted transplantation in children. It was with unique molecular identifiers that the TCRbeta library was prepared. In TCRdb, the PCR reads were re-called with MiXCR into one record per CDR3 protein. Of fewer than 550,000 distinct CDR3 sequences in the sample, about an eighth were seen once. This specimen was PBMCs, mostly from graft donor cells, taken 180 days after TCRalphabeta/CD19-depleted stem cell transplant. The origin of the receptors is a female patient aged 2-10 years who had a stem cell transplant for aplastic anemia, so the T cells may come from the graft donor.

This clonotype was counted many times. CDR3 in amino acids: CASSPSLLFEGPSQELFF. CDR3 DNA sequence: TGTGCCAGCAGTCCTTCCCTTTTGTTCGAGGGCCCTTCCCAAGAGCTGTTTTTT. The rearrangement joins TRBV12-3 or TRBV12-4 to TRBJ2-2; perhaps TRBD2 as D (5 bases). Trimming shortened V by 5 bases and J by 11 bases, and 30 bases separated the two germline ends. CDR3 length equals 18 residues.

V is TRBV12-3 or TRBV12-4 and J is TRBJ2-7; 7 bases match TRBD2. Trimming cost V 6 bases and J 3 bases; bases outside gene matches: 14. CDR3 length equals 16 residues. CDR3 DNA sequence: TGTGCCAGCAGCGAACCCTTGGGCGAGCGGGGCTACGAGCAGTACTTC. It yields the protein CASSEPLGERGYEQYF.

The V and J genes are TRBV20-1 and TRBJ2-7; 7 bases agree with TRBD2. The CDR3 extends over 12 amino acids. V lost 6 bases, J lost 2 bases, and 4 bases stayed unmatched. Per the germline V gene, CDR1 is DFQATT and CDR2 is SNEGSKA (reference sequence). In DNA, the CDR3 is TGCAGTGCGAAGCGGGATACCTACGAGCAGTACTTC. This sequence encodes CSAKRDTYEQYF.

The table lists this clonotype with many counts. V is TRBV27 and J is TRBJ1-2, with 7 bases aligning to TRBD1. This CDR3 is 12 amino acids long. Germline V gene data show CDR1 as MNHEY and CDR2 as SMNVEV (reference sequence). J was trimmed by 10 bases and V by 4 bases; bases with no gene match: 6. The CDR3 region has the DNA TGTGCCAGCAGTTACGGGCAGGGGGACTACACCTTC. Translated, it gives CASSYGQGDYTF.

This clonotype was counted many times. The chain is built from TRBV3-1 and TRBJ1-5; the D is unclear. This CDR3 spans 13 amino acids. V gave up 2 bases and J gave up 7 bases, with 9 bases separating them. Germline loops: CDR1 LGHDT, CDR2 YNNKEL (reference sequence). CDR3 residues: CASSQMGNQPQHF. Here the CDR3 DNA reads TGTGCCAGCAGCCAAATGGGGAACCAGCCCCAGCATTTT.

This rearrangement joins TRBV20-1 to TRBJ2-3, with 10 bases that match TRBD2. The CDR3 covers 15 residues. With 6 bases clipped from V and 0 bases from J, the junction kept 6 bases outside the gene matches. In germline, CDR1 is DFQATT, CDR2 SNEGSKA (reference sequence). The CDR3 sequence is CSARTSGSSTDTQYF. The CDR3 DNA sequence: TGCAGTGCAAGGACTAGCGGTTCTAGCACAGATACGCAGTATTTT.

This sequence joins TRBV5-1 and TRBJ1-6, with 10 bases aligning to TRBD1. The germline V gene encodes CDR1 SGHRS and CDR2 YFSETQ. Unmatched junction bases numbered 11, after V lost 1 base and J lost 13 bases. CDR3 length equals 16 residues. The CDR3 loop reads CASSLSGQGNLAPLHF. CDR3 nucleotide sequence: TGCGCCAGCAGCTTGTCGGGACAGGGGAATCTTGCCCCCCTCCACTTT.

This clonotype has only a few counts. The J gene is TRBJ1-2, the V gene TRBV20-1; D not resolved. CDR1 and CDR2 (germline): DFQATT, SNEGSKA (reference sequence). The CDR3 extends over 11 amino acids. Trimming took off 6 bases at V and 8 bases at J, with 13 bases between the two ends. For the CDR3, the DNA is TGCAGTGCCCCGCGGGCGCGGGGCTACACCTTC. Its protein product is CSAPRARGYTF.

This clonotype has a handful of counts. The V and J genes are TRBV4-2 and TRBJ1-4; D is possibly TRBD1 (5 bases). Trimming took 0 bases from V and 3 from J, leaving 11 bases between them. The CDR3 is 16 amino acids. The V gene's germline CDR1 is LGHNA and CDR2 YNFKEQ. The CDR3 reads CASSQDRGRANEKLFF. The CDR3, as DNA: TGTGCCAGCAGCCAAGATCGAGGCAGGGCTAATGAAAAACTGTTTTTT.

The rearrangement uses TRBV4-1 and TRBJ2-1; D is unresolved. This CDR3 is 13 amino acids long. V dropped 4 bases and J dropped 7 bases, with 11 bases sitting between them. Germline-derived CDR1 and CDR2 are MGHRA and YSYEKL. The CDR3 region has the DNA TGCGCCAGCAGCCCTACTCCAGATAATGAGCAGTTCTTC. This translates into CASSPTPDNEQFF.

J is TRBJ2-1 and V is TRBV12-3 or TRBV12-4, with 7 nucleotides matching TRBD1. Unmatched junction bases numbered 18, after V lost 10 bases and J lost 6 bases. This CDR3 is built from 16 residues. CDR3 sequence reads: CATTKPEGGLGNEQFF. CDR3 nucleotides: TGTGCCACCACGAAACCTGAAGGGGGCTTGGGCAATGAGCAGTTCTTC.

This clonotype was recorded a few times. J is TRBJ1-2 and V is TRBV12-3 or TRBV12-4; D call uncertain. Trimming shortened V by 1 base and J by 5 bases, and 11 bases separated the two germline ends. This CDR3 region has 14 residues. The CDR3 reads CASSLGVGPYGYTF. DNA for the CDR3: TGTGCCAGCAGTTTAGGTGTAGGGCCATATGGCTACACCTTC.

This clonotype was detected a few times. The chain recombines TRBV21-1 with TRBJ2-1; TRBD2 was called by the table and not checked on the DNA. TRBV21-1 is deemed a pseudogene. The CDR3 runs to 17 residues. CDR3 residues: CASSKGTSGRDDNEQFF. The CDR3 nucleotides are TGTGCCAGCAGCAAAGGGACTAGCGGGAGGGATGACAATGAGCAGTTCTTC.

This clonotype occurred many times. This sequence joins TRBV29-1 and TRBJ2-1; 7 nucleotides agree with TRBD2. The CDR3 totals 12 residues. Germline V gene lookup returns CDR1 SQVTM and CDR2 ANQGSEA. V was pared by 4 bases and J by 9 bases, with 6 bases of the junction left unmatched. Here the CDR3 reads CSVAREYAEQFF. The CDR3 nucleotides are TGCAGCGTTGCGCGGGAGTACGCTGAGCAGTTCTTC.

Only a few counts were recorded for this clonotype. This sequence joins TRBV18 and TRBJ1-4; D unclear. V shed 2 bases and J shed 5 bases, with 9 bases lying between them. The germline gives CDR1 KGHSH, CDR2 LQKENI. This CDR3 contains 14 residues. The CDR3 sequence is CASSPWGGNEKLFF. In DNA form, the CDR3 reads TGTGCCAGCTCACCATGGGGTGGAAATGAAAAACTGTTTTTT. Together with reference TRBV18 and TRBJ1-4, the CDR3 gives the full variable domain: NAGVMQNPRHLVRRRGQEARLRCSPMKGHSHVYWYRQLPEEGLKFMVYLQKENIIDESGMPKERFSAEFPKEGPSILRIQQVVRGDSAAYFCASSPWGGNEKLFFGSGTQLSVL.